This entry lists 31 T cell receptor beta chains sequenced from one sample in a study of tumor and adjacent non-tumor tissue in lung cancer (dated by TCRdb to 2016 to 2019). RNA was isolated from bulk unsorted tissue, and RNA quality was assessed with a NanoDrop ND-1000 and an Agilent 2100. Preparation of the library involved multiplex PCR. Instrument on record: Illumina HiSeq 2500. TCRbeta libraries were constructed through three rounds of nested PCR with primers (Table S4) according to protocols modified from ARM-PCR. The raw public reads went through TCRdb reprocessing: fastp at Q25, MiXCR clone calling, in-frame beta chains kept. Here each entry gathers all rows of one CDR3 protein and keeps the most common genes and DNA. The sample table contains around 70,000 distinct CDR3 sequences; only one count was recorded for approximately 63% of them. The biggest ten clones account for 20% of the sample.

The material sequenced was lung tumor tissue. All receptors come from a man aged 50-59 years with non-small cell lung cancer.

On this clonotype: The junction shows a germline mismatch at one end, possibly a read error. The gene calls are TRBV6-5 and TRBJ1-6, with D uncertain. CDR1 and CDR2 (germline): MNHEY, SVGAGI. The CDR3 totals 14 residues. The CDR3 DNA reads TGTGCCGGCAGCACACCTCTCGAGAATTCACCCCTCTACTTT. This encodes CAGSTPLENSPLYF.

A note on this clonotype: A read error is possible here, since a much larger clone lies one base away. The gene calls are TRBV6-1 and TRBJ1-2; 12 bases agree with TRBD1. CDR1 is MNHNS and CDR2 is SASEGT in the germline V gene. The CDR3 runs to 16 residues. CDR3 loop: CASSEGTGQGAYGYIF. CDR3 DNA: TGTGCCAGCAGTGAAGGGACGGGACAGGGGGCCTATGGCTACATCTTC.

Points on this clonotype: Just one base apart from a much larger clone, this may be a read error. The chain uses TRBV6-5 and TRBJ1-1, with 7 positions matching TRBD1. The V gene's germline CDR1 is MNHEY and CDR2 SVGAGI. The CDR3 contains 15 residues. The DNA for the CDR3 is TGTGCCAGAAGTTACGCCGGGACAGTGAACACTGAAGCTTTCTTT. Its protein product is CARSYAGTVNTEAFF.

Turning to this clonotype: Mismatch with germline at one junction end may stem from a read error. The chain uses TRBV5-1 and TRBJ2-2; 9 nucleotides match TRBD1. Germline CDR1 SGHRS, CDR2 YFSETQ. The CDR3 sequence is 15 residues long. CDR3 nucleotides: TGCACCAGCAGCCCGGGACAGGGAAACACCGGGGAGCAGTTTTTT. Protein sequence: CTSSPGQGNTGEQFF. The complete variable domain, with remaining parts taken from reference TRBV5-1 and TRBJ2-2, reads KAGVTQTPRYLIKTRGQQVTLSCSPISGHRSVSWYQQTPGQGLQFLFEYFSETQRNKGNFPGRFSGRQFSNSRSEMNVSTLELGDSALYLCTSSPGQGNTGEQFFGEGSRLTVL.

The chain recombines TRBV28 with TRBJ2-5; perhaps TRBD2 as D (6 bases). Germline V gene data show CDR1 as MDHEN and CDR2 as SYDVKM. The V and J ends lost 6 bases and 0 bases respectively, with 17 bases between them. This CDR3 region has 16 residues. The CDR3 protein is CASSKDSGSYQETQYF. The CDR3 DNA reads as TGTGCCAGCAGCAAAGATAGCGGATCATACCAAGAGACCCAGTACTTC.

This clonotype was seen only once. The chain links TRBV10-3 to TRBJ1-6; the D gene is possibly TRBD1 (6 bases). The V gene lost 2 bases and the J gene lost 15 bases, with 23 bases spanning the gap. CDR1 is ENHRY, CDR2 SYGVKD, per germline. CDR3 length: 16 residues. The DNA for the CDR3 is TGTGCCATCAGTGAGCAAACAGGGAAGGAAATAATTCACCTCCACTTT. This codes for CAISEQTGKEIIHLHF.

Comment on this clonotype: A much larger clone differs by one base, so this may be a read error. The gene calls are TRBV5-4 and TRBJ2-5; D not certain. The length of the CDR3 is 12 residues. V lost 4 bases and J lost 5, with 9 bases in between. Germline CDR1 is SGHNT and CDR2 is YYREEE (reference sequence). The CDR3 DNA is TGTGCCAGCAGCCCGCCTGCTGAGACCCAGTACTTC. This encodes CASSPPAETQYF.

In the case of this clonotype: The junction departs from germline at one end; a sequencing error may be responsible. This rearrangement joins TRBV29-1 to TRBJ2-1, with TRBD2 matching over 12 bases. Per germline, CDR1 SQVTM and CDR2 ANQGSEA. There are 11 residues in the CDR3. This CDR3 is CSLGLAGGQLF. CDR3 DNA: TGCAGCCTTGGGCTAGCGGGAGGGCAGTTGTTC.

The genes are TRBV5-1 and TRBJ2-1; unclear D gene. CDR3 length: 18 amino acids. Germline-derived CDR1 and CDR2 are SGHRS and YFSETQ. V shed 2 bases and J shed 3 bases, with 21 bases lying between them. CDR3 residues: CASSLRSLSEFCYNEQFF. The CDR3, as DNA: TGCGCCAGCAGCTTAAGGAGCTTGAGTGAGTTCTGCTACAATGAGCAGTTCTTC.

The CDR3, as DNA: TGTGCCAGCCGTAGGGTGAGATACACTGAAGCTTTCTTT. This gives the protein CASRRVRYTEAFF. V gene TRBV11-2 combines with J gene TRBJ1-1; D call uncertain. The germline V and J ends were trimmed by 8 bases and 3 bases, with 13 bases remaining between them. Germline V gene data show CDR1 as SGHAT and CDR2 as FQNNGV. CDR3 length: 13 amino acids.

In regard to this clonotype: One end of the junction varies from germline; a read error may be responsible. This chain links TRBV6-5 with TRBJ2-1; 7 bases match TRBD1. Germline V gene sequence: CDR1 MNHEY, CDR2 SVGAGI. The CDR3 totals 12 residues. The chain's CDR3 is CTSCYFPGQKFF. The CDR3 DNA is TGTACCAGCTGTTACTTTCCGGGACAGAAGTTCTTC.

On this clonotype: Since the CDR3 does not end with the conserved phenylalanine or tryptophan, this likely comes from a read error. The DNA is omitted, as the CDR3 cannot be located on it reliably, and the CDR3 follows TCRdb's listing. The chain combines TRBV4-2 with TRBJ2-3; the D segment call TRBD2 is taken from the table without a DNA check. Germline V gene sequence: CDR1 LGHNA, CDR2 YNFKEQ. The CDR3 length equals 16 residues, ends included. The CDR3: CASSRRDFRKGDTRYL.

Regarding this clonotype: Germline and junction disagree at one end, which may indicate a read error. This sequence joins TRBV20-1 and TRBJ2-7; 8 nucleotides align to TRBD2. This CDR3 contains 17 residues. The germline gives CDR1 DFQATT, CDR2 SNEGSKA (reference sequence). CDR3 loop: CSVRDAGGLTDSYEQYF. The CDR3 nucleotides read TGCAGTGTTAGAGATGCGGGAGGACTGACTGACTCCTACGAGCAGTACTTC.

The chain combines TRBV28 with TRBJ2-7; no definite D call. Germline V gives CDR1 MDHEN, CDR2 SYDVKM. The CDR3 is 13 amino acids. V was pared by 5 bases and J by 2 bases, with 10 bases between. CDR3 coding DNA: TGTGCCAGCAGTATGCAGTGGGCCTACGAGCAGTACTTC. This translates into CASSMQWAYEQYF.

Worth noting for this clonotype: One end of the junction does not line up with germline, which may come from a read error. This chain joins TRBV29-1 and TRBJ2-6; 10 positions match TRBD1. Germline CDR1 and CDR2: SQVTM and ANQGSEA. The CDR3 has 16 residues. CDR3: CSVTAGTGVGAKVPTF. The CDR3 nucleotides are TGCAGCGTTACCGCCGGGACAGGGGTTGGGGCCAAGGTCCCGACTTTC.

The V call is TRBV2, the J call TRBJ2-3, with TRBD1 identical over 7 bases. The DNA end lines up better with TRBJ1-5; the J call may be wrong. The CDR3 extends over 15 amino acids. Germline lookup yields CDR1 SNHLY and CDR2 FYNNEI. CDR3 nucleotides: TGTGCCAGCAGTGTCGGACAGGCGATCACAGATACGCAGCATTTT. Its protein product is CASSVGQAITDTQHF.

Notes on this clonotype: A much more abundant neighbour one base away suggests this may be a read error. This chain uses TRBV6-6 with TRBJ2-1; possibly TRBD1 or TRBD2 for D (5 bases each). The J call may be mistaken, given a closer DNA end match to TRBJ2-7. CDR3 length: 15 amino acids. Germline lookup yields CDR1 MNHNY and CDR2 SVGAGI (reference sequence). The CDR3 nucleotides are TGTGCCAGCAGTCCAGGGTCGGGGTCCTACAATGAGCAGTACTTC. It translates to CASSPGSGSYNEQYF.

This clonotype is termed medium-sized. The genes are TRBV12-3 or TRBV12-4 and TRBJ1-1; a possible D gene is TRBD1 (5 bases). This CDR3 contains 15 residues. The V end was cut by 3 bases, the J end by 0 bases, with 11 bases between. CDR3 in amino acids: CASSLPGTVNTEAFF. CDR3 sequence (DNA): TGTGCCAGCAGTTTGCCCGGGACGGTGAACACTGAAGCTTTCTTT.

This clonotype came up many times. The chain joins TRBV5-1 to TRBJ2-5; 8 bases line up with TRBD2. The CDR3 contains 17 residues. V lost 1 base, J lost 1 base, and 9 bases stayed unmatched. Germline assignment: CDR1 SGHRS and CDR2 YFSETQ. In nucleotides, the CDR3 is TGCGCCAGCAGCTTGATGTCTAGCGGGTATATCCAAGAGACCCAGTACTTC. Amino acids: CASSLMSSGYIQETQYF.

About this clonotype: This may arise from a read error, as a much more abundant clone is one base away. This chain uses TRBV10-3 with TRBJ1-6; 9 bases are a match to TRBD1. CDR1 ENHRY and CDR2 SYGVKD come from the germline V gene. This CDR3 contains 14 residues. The CDR3 bases are TGTGCCATCAGTGAGACAGGGGGCAGGTCACCCATCCACTTT. Translating it yields CAISETGGRSPIHF.

The count of this clonotype is one. The CDR3 carries no conserved terminal phenylalanine or tryptophan, so it likely arises from a read error. The V gene is TRBV11-2, the J gene TRBJ2-3, with 8 bases that match TRBD2. CDR1 and CDR2 from the germline V gene are SGHAT and FQNNGV. The junction had 11 bases not matched to a gene; V was cut back by 3 bases and J by 0 bases. The CDR3 has 18 amino acids. The CDR3 DNA is TGTGCCAGCAGCTTGGTCAGTAGCGGGGAGATAAGCACAGATACGCAGTATATT. This gives the protein CASSLVSSGEISTDTQYI.

As to this clonotype: This may stem from a read error, because a much larger clone lies one nucleotide away. In nucleotides, the CDR3 is TGTGCCAGCAGTTATGGCCGCCCCGGGAACGCTGAAGCTTTCTTT. The encoded protein is CASSYGRPGNAEAFF. The genes are TRBV6-6 and TRBJ1-1; D is ambiguous. CDR3 length: 15 residues. The V gene's germline CDR1 is MNHNY and CDR2 SVGAGI (reference sequence).

The chain carries TRBV30 and TRBJ2-7; D might be TRBD1 (5 bases). The CDR3 totals 13 residues. Trimming stripped 4 bases from V and 3 bases from J, with 13 bases between. In germline, CDR1 is GTSNPN, CDR2 SVGIG (reference sequence). The CDR3 is CAWMEHGHYEQYF. CDR3 DNA: TGTGCCTGGATGGAACATGGACACTACGAGCAGTACTTC.

A word on this clonotype: At one end the junction does not follow the germline gene, possibly because of a read error. V gene TRBV23-1 combines with J gene TRBJ2-3; D is possibly TRBD2 (6 bases). Being an ORF, TRBV23-1 has a function that is uncertain. This CDR3 is built from 15 residues. CDR3 nucleotide sequence: TGCGCCAGTCGGGACTCACTCACCGTATCAGATAAGCAGTATTTT. Encoded protein: CASRDSLTVSDKQYF.

This clonotype was observed a few times. A much larger clonotype is one base distant, so this may be a read error. The rearrangement links TRBV12-3 or TRBV12-4 to TRBJ1-1; D gene uncertain. Trimming removed 6 bases from V and 1 base from J, with 6 bases in between. CDR3 length equals 12 residues. This CDR3 is CASRVTNTEAFF. In nucleotides, the CDR3 is TGTGCCAGCAGGGTCACGAACACTGAAGCTTTCTTT.

As to this clonotype: One end of the junction fails to match germline, which may point to a read error. This chain links TRBV12-3 or TRBV12-4 with TRBJ2-6; D is unclear. The CDR3 has 13 residues. CDR3 amino acids: CATLSSGVNVLTF. The CDR3, as DNA: TGTGCCACCCTAAGCTCTGGGGTCAACGTCCTGACTTTC.

There are many counts of this clonotype. This sequence joins TRBV7-9 and TRBJ1-6; D call uncertain. V was pared by 1 base and J by 6 bases, with 16 bases between. CDR3 length: 17 residues. The germline V gene encodes CDR1 SEHNR and CDR2 FQNEAQ (reference sequence). The CDR3 bases are TGTGCCAGCAGCTTAGAGGGCCAAGTCCCTCTTAATTCACCCCTCCACTTT. Translation: CASSLEGQVPLNSPLHF.

In regard to this clonotype: The junction departs from the called germline gene at one end, perhaps through a read error. The rearrangement links TRBV20-1 to TRBJ2-5; 7 bases line up with TRBD2. Germline V gives CDR1 DFQATT, CDR2 SNEGSKA (reference sequence). The CDR3 extends over 12 amino acids. CDR3 residues: CGARGGDYPLPF. In DNA form, the CDR3 reads TGCGGTGCTAGAGGCGGGGACTACCCTCTCCCCTTC.

V usage is TRBV24-1 and J usage is TRBJ2-2, with TRBD1 matching 9 bases. The junction had 24 bases not matched to a gene; V was cut back by 7 bases and J by 4 bases. The CDR3 totals 21 residues. CDR1 KGHDR and CDR2 SFDVKD come from the germline V gene. The CDR3 DNA is TGTGCCACCAGGGGAGGTGCGGGGACAGGGCCCAGAAACGCGACCACCGGGGAGCTGTTTTTT. It encodes CATRGGAGTGPRNATTGELFF.

This rearrangement joins TRBV5-6 to TRBJ2-3; the D is unclear. The CDR3 is made up of 13 amino acids. Germline CDR1 SGHDT, CDR2 YYEEEE. V was clipped by 6 bases and J by 1 base, with 9 bases between them. CDR3 in amino acids: CASKVWGTDTQYF. The CDR3 nucleotides read TGTGCCAGCAAGGTCTGGGGCACAGATACGCAGTATTTT.

This chain uses TRBV15 with TRBJ2-7, with 7 bases fitting TRBD1. J was trimmed by 2 bases and V by 2 bases; bases with no gene match: 0. CDR1 is LNHNV and CDR2 is YYDKDF in the germline V gene (reference sequence). This CDR3 contains 13 residues. CDR3: CATSRQGAYEQYF. The DNA of the CDR3 is TGTGCCACCAGCAGACAGGGGGCCTACGAGCAGTACTTC.